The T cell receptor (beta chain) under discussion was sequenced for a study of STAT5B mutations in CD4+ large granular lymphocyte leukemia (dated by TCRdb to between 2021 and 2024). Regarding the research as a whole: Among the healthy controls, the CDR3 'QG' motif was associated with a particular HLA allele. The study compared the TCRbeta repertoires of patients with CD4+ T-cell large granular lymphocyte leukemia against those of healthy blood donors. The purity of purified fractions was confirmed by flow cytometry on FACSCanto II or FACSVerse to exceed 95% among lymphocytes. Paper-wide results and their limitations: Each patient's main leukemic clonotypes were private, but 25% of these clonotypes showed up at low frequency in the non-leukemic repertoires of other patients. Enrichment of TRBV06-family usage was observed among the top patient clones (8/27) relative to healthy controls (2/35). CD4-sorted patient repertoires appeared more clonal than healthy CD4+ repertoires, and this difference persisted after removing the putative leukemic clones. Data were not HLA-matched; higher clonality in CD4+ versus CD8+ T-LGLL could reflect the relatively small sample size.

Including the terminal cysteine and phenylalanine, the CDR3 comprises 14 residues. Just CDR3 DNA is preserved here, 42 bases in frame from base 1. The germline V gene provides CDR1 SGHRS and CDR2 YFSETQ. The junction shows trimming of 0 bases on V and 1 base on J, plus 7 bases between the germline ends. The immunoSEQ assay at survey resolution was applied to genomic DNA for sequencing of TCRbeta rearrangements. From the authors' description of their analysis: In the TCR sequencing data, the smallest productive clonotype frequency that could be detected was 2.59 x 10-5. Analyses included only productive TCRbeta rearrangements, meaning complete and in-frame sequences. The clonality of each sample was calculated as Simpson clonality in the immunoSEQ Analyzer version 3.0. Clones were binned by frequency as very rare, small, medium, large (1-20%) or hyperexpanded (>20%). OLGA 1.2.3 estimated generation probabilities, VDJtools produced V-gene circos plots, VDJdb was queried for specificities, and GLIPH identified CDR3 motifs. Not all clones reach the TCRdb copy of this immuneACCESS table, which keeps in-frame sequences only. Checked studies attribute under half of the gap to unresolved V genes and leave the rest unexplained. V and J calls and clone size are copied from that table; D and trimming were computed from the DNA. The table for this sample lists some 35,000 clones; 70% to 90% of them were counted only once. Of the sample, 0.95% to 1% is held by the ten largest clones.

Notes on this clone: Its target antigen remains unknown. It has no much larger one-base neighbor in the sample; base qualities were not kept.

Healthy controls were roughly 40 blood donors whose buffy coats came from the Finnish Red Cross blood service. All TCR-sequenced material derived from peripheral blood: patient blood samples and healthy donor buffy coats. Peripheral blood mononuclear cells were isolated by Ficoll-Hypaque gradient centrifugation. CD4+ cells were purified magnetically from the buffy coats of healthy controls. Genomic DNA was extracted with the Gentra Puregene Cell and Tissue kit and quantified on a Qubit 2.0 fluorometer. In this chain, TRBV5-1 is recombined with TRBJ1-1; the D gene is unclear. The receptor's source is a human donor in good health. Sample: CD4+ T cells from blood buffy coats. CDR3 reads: CASSLEVGNTEAFF. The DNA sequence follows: TGCGCCAGCAGCTTGGAGGTAGGGAACACTGAAGCTTTCTTT.